A single sample is the source of the 9 T cell receptor beta chains below, sequenced in a study of T cell responses to AZD1222 COVID-19 vaccine (dated by TCRdb to the early 2020s). This specimen's time point label, per the study, means: baseline before first vaccination. Receptors were amplified or captured by the immunoSEQ multiplex PCR assay. TCRdb took this table from immuneACCESS and kept in-frame rearrangements with V and J called. Such tables lack part of the clones; where checked against another copy, unresolved V genes explain under half of the gap, and the rest is unexplained. In all, the sample holds approximately 100,000 clones, and approximately 87% of those were seen once. 3% to 4% of the sample is taken by the ten largest. The sample here was peripheral blood, taken on day 0 of AZD1222 vaccination. The source is an adult in good health.

The chain joins TRBV6-5 to TRBJ2-1; 8 positions match TRBD2. Germline V gives CDR1 MNHEY, CDR2 SVGAGI. This CDR3 is 15 amino acids long. J was trimmed by 5 bases and V by 5 bases; bases with no gene match: 8. The DNA of the CDR3 is TGTGCCAGCAGTAACCGCGGGGGGCAACACAATGAGCAGTTCTTC. Its protein is CASSNRGGQHNEQFF.

This chain joins TRBV9 and TRBJ1-1, with a possible D match to TRBD1 (5 bases). The CDR3 is 15 amino acids. From germline, CDR1 is SGDLS and CDR2 YYNGEE. Trimming stripped 2 bases from V and 2 bases from J, with 13 bases between. The CDR3 sequence: CASSVGGLGNTEAFF. The CDR3 DNA follows: TGTGCCAGCAGCGTGGGGGGATTGGGAAACACTGAAGCTTTCTTT.

The rearrangement joins TRBV20-1 to TRBJ2-7; D gene unclear. Germline CDR1 reads DFQATT; CDR2 reads SNEGSKA (reference sequence). V was trimmed by 3 bases and J by 2 bases, leaving 14 bases between them. The CDR3 contains 14 residues. The CDR3 region has the DNA TGCAGTGCTAGTCCCAAGGAAGTAACCTACGAGCAGTACTTC. Translated: CSASPKEVTYEQYF.

This chain links TRBV7-3 with TRBJ2-1; D is ambiguous. Trimming shortened V by 5 bases and J by 2 bases, and 7 bases separated the two germline ends. CDR3 length equals 13 residues. Germline V gene sequence: CDR1 SGHTA, CDR2 FQGTGA. CDR3 protein: CASSREPYNEQFF. The CDR3 DNA sequence: TGTGCCAGCAGCAGAGAGCCCTACAATGAGCAGTTCTTC.

V is TRBV7-8 and J is TRBJ1-5, with D unclear. V was shortened by 0 bases and J by 2 bases, with 14 bases between the two germline ends. CDR1 is SGHVS and CDR2 is FQNEAQ in the germline V gene. The CDR3 loop spans 17 amino acids. The CDR3 DNA reads as TGTGCCAGCAGCTTAGCGGTAATTATTTCAGGCAATCAGCCCCAGCATTTT. This translates into CASSLAVIISGNQPQHF.

The V gene is TRBV4-2, the J gene TRBJ2-1, with D perhaps matching TRBD2 (6 bases). V dropped 2 bases and J dropped 0 bases, with 11 bases sitting between them. In germline, CDR1 is LGHNA, CDR2 YNFKEQ. This CDR3 is 16 amino acids long. In nucleotides, the CDR3 is TGTGCCAGCAGCCAACTGGGGGGAACCTCCTACAATGAGCAGTTCTTC. It codes for CASSQLGGTSYNEQFF.

This chain uses TRBV4-1 with TRBJ1-4; 7 nucleotides agree with TRBD1. The V segment lost 1 base and the J segment 3 bases; nucleotides outside the gene matches: 5. CDR1 and CDR2 (germline): MGHRA, YSYEKL. The CDR3 spans 16 residues. The CDR3 loop reads CASSQGQGQPNEKLFF. The DNA for the CDR3 is TGCGCCAGCAGCCAAGGACAGGGCCAACCTAATGAAAAACTGTTTTTT.

The V call is TRBV5-6, the J call TRBJ2-3, with 7 bases identical to TRBD2. The CDR3 is 12 amino acids. CDR1 is SGHDT and CDR2 is YYEEEE in the germline V gene. V lost 4 bases, J lost 10 bases, and 6 bases stayed unmatched. The CDR3 reads CASSALAVAQYF. CDR3 DNA: TGTGCCAGCAGCGCCCTAGCGGTGGCGCAGTATTTT.

The chain couples TRBV27 to TRBJ1-4; a possible D gene is TRBD1 (5 bases). Trimming took 5 bases from V and 0 from J, leaving 13 bases between them. The CDR3 contains 16 residues. From germline, CDR1 is MNHEY and CDR2 SMNVEV (reference sequence). The CDR3 DNA reads as TGTGCCAGCAGTGAGGGACCGCGCGCAACTAATGAAAAACTGTTTTTT. Encoded protein: CASSEGPRATNEKLFF.